This T cell receptor beta chain was observed in a study of control samples from healthy donors and cancer patients. The assay was immunoSEQ multiplex PCR, and TCRdb's table has in-frame clones only and misses some. The data contain around 80,000 clones, roughly nine tenths of them singletons. Trimming shortened V by 1 base and J by 3 bases, and 14 bases separated the two germline ends. This CDR3 comprises 16 residues. Germline assignment: CDR1 SGHDN and CDR2 FVKESK. Sequencing was carried out using blood. This receptor was identified in a man aged 45-65 years in good health. V and J are TRBV14 and TRBJ2-3, with D hard to call. CDR3 sequence: CASSQGIWGQTDTQYF. DNA of the CDR3: TGTGCCAGCAGCCAAGGTATCTGGGGTCAGACAGATACGCAGTATTTT.